These T cell receptor beta chains were read from a single sample in a study of blood T cell repertoires in COVID-19. The protocol was immunoSEQ multiplex PCR, while the TCRdb copy is restricted to in-frame clones and leaves out a portion. Of roughly 32,000 clones in the sample, 75% to 80% were seen once. What was sequenced was peripheral blood. The receptors shown here come from a human donor in a cohort sampled during active COVID-19. The CDR3 runs from the conserved cysteine through the conserved F or W. Fields, in order: J gene, CDR3 length, V gene, CDR3 protein.

>TRBJ2-1|12|TRBV2
CASSERGNEQFF
>TRBJ2-1|14|TRBV11-2
CASSSLSSYNEQFF
>TRBJ1-2|16|TRBV7-2
CASSFSPTGTGDGYTF
>TRBJ2-5|16|TRBV15
CATSRGTGSLKETQYF
>TRBJ2-5|16|TRBV5-6
CASSFRTGTGGETQYF
>TRBJ2-6|21|TRBV14
CASSQDFGQGVIRSGANVLTF
>TRBJ2-3|17|TRBV10-3
CAITYSGEGQYTDTQYF
>TRBJ2-3|12|TRBV12-3/TRBV12-4
CASSIRGDTQYF
>TRBJ2-1|17|TRBV7-6
CASSLAGLAGGQDEQFF
>TRBJ2-5|16|TRBV25-1
CASSVRLAAYQETQYF
>TRBJ2-2|14|TRBV6-1
CASSELAGQGELFF
>TRBJ1-6|14|TRBV10-3
CAIRGSSYNSPLHF
>TRBJ2-7|17|TRBV6-1
CASSEGPLAGGGYEQYF
>TRBJ2-1|16|TRBV6-2/TRBV6-3
CASSFIGTSRANEQFF
>TRBJ2-1|15|TRBV7-3
CASSLMGLADNEQFF
>TRBJ1-5|14|TRBV27
CASSPPGGYQPQHF
>TRBJ1-3|13|TRBV28
CASIPGVANTIYF
>TRBJ2-7|16|TRBV7-2
CASSSAGTGGTYEQYF
>TRBJ2-6|20|TRBV2
CASSDPGRTGGASGANVLTF
>TRBJ1-4|13|TRBV30
CAWSGRGNEKLFF
>TRBJ1-1|13|TRBV11-3
CASSSGQNTEAFF
>TRBJ1-1|19|TRBV11-2
CASSLIRGRGRYVNTEAFF